This TCR beta chain was found in a study of OX40 agonist ivuxolimab in advanced cancers. Libraries were prepared by immunoSEQ multiplex PCR; TCRdb keeps only in-frame clonotypes and omits some of them. The sample holds approximately 84,000 clones; approximately 89% are singletons and the top ten take over 0.15%. There are 14 residues in the CDR3. Between the trimmed V and J ends, which lost 5 bases and 6 bases, there was a span of 16 bases. Germline CDR1 and CDR2: LNHDA and SQIVND (reference sequence). The specimen comprised CD4+ or CD8+ T cells sorted from blood, sampled in a trial of the OX40 agonist ivuxolimab. The chain uses TRBV19 and TRBJ1-2; the D is unclear. This TCR came from an adult with an advanced solid tumor such as melanoma, head and neck, liver or kidney cancer. The CDR3 reads CASSLPHGTHGYTF. For the CDR3, the DNA is TGTGCCAGTAGTCTCCCCCACGGAACCCATGGCTACACCTTC.